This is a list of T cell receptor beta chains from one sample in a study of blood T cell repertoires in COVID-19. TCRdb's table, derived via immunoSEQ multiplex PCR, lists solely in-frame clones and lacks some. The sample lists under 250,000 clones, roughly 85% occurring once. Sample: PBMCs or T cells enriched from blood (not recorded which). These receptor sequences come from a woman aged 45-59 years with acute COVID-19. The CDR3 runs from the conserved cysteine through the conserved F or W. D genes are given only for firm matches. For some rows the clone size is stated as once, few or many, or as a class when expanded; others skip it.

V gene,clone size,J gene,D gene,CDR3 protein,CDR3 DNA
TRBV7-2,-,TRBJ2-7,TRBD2,CASSPGTSLREQYF,TGTGCCAGCAGCCCCGGGACTAGCTTGAGGGAGCAGTACTTC
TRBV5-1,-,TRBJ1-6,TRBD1,CASSFGTGNSPLHF,TGCGCCAGCAGCTTCGGGACAGGGAATTCACCCCTCCACTTT
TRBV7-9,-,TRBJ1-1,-,CASSLASGPLGTEAFF,TGTGCCAGCAGCTTAGCGTCAGGGCCCCTGGGGACTGAAGCTTTCTTT
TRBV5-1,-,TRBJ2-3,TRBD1,CASSSFDRARTDTQYF,TGCGCCAGCAGCTCCTTCGACAGGGCCCGCACAGATACGCAGTATTTT
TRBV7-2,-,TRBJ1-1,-,CASSLQGPEAFF,TGTGCCAGCAGCTTACAGGGGCCTGAAGCTTTCTTT
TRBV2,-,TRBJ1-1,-,CASSGMGGNTEAFF,TGTGCCAGCAGTGGGATGGGGGGAAACACTGAAGCTTTCTTT
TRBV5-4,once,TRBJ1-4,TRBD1,CASSWTGTGVEKLFF,TGTGCCAGCAGCTGGACCGGGACAGGGGTTGAAAAACTGTTTTTT
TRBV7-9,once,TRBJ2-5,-,CASSLVRAGGIQETQYF,TGTGCCAGCAGCTTAGTCCGCGCAGGGGGGATCCAAGAGACCCAGTACTTC
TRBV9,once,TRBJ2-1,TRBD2,CASSVVAAGGLNEQFF,TGTGCCAGCAGCGTAGTGGCAGCGGGGGGGCTTAATGAGCAGTTCTTC
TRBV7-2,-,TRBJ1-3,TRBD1,CASSSQGARGNTIYF,TGTGCCAGCAGCTCCCAGGGGGCGCGGGGAAACACCATATATTTT
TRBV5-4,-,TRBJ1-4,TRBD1,CASSLQGGTNEKLFF,TGTGCCAGCAGCTTACAGGGGGGCACTAATGAAAAACTGTTTTTT
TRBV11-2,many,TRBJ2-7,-,CASSRSLNAYEQYF,TGTGCCAGCAGCCGTAGCCTTAACGCGTACGAGCAGTACTTC
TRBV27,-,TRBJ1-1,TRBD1,CASRLGQGNTEAFF,TGTGCCAGCAGACTTGGACAGGGGAACACTGAAGCTTTCTTT
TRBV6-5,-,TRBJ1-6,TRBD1,CASNPGQGYSPLHF,TGTGCCAGCAACCCAGGACAGGGTTATTCACCCCTCCACTTT
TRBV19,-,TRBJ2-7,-,CASTKEGEQYF,TGTGCCAGTACCAAAGAGGGCGAGCAGTACTTC
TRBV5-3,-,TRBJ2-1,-,CARSTDEQFF,TGTGCCAGAAGCACGGATGAGCAGTTCTTC
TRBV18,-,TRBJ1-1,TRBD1,CASSTGVTEAFF,TGTGCCAGCTCAACAGGGGTTACTGAAGCTTTCTTT
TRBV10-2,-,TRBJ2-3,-,CAIGISTDTQYF,TGCGCCATCGGGATTAGCACAGATACGCAGTATTTT
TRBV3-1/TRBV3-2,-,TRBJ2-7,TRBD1,CASSQPGQVHSYEQYF,TGTGCCAGCAGCCAACCGGGACAGGTCCATTCCTACGAGCAGTACTTC
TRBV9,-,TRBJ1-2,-,CASSVAVDSLYGYTF,TGTGCCAGCAGCGTAGCGGTGGACAGCCTATATGGCTACACCTTC
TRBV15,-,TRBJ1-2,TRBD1,CATSRTGHPYGYTF,TGTGCCACCAGCAGGACAGGGCACCCATATGGCTACACCTTC
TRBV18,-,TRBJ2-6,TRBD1,CASSLTPGQGAVGANVLTF,TGTGCCAGCTCATTAACTCCGGGACAGGGGGCGGTAGGGGCCAACGTCCTGACTTTC
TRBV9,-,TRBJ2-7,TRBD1,CASSVGTGEYEQYF,TGTGCCAGCAGCGTAGGGACAGGGGAATACGAGCAGTACTTC
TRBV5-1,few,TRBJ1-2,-,CASSLTDGLYGYTF,TGCGCCAGCAGCTTGACAGACGGACTCTATGGCTACACCTTC
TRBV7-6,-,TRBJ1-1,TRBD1,CASRETGVRDTEAFF,TGTGCCAGCAGGGAAACAGGGGTTAGAGACACTGAAGCTTTCTTT
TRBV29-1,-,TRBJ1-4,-,CSVSRKLNEKLFF,TGCAGCGTTTCCAGGAAACTGAATGAAAAACTGTTTTTT
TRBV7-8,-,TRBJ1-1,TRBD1,CASSFGQGRRKNTEAFF,TGTGCCAGCAGCTTCGGACAGGGCAGGAGGAAGAACACTGAAGCTTTCTTT
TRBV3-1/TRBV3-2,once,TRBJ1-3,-,CASTNVISGNTIYF,TGTGCCAGCACTAACGTCATCTCTGGAAACACCATATATTTT
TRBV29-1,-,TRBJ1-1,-,CSALAGSGTEAFF,TGCAGCGCTTTAGCAGGGTCGGGCACTGAAGCTTTCTTT
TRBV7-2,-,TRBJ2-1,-,CASSPFSGANYNEQFF,TGTGCCAGCAGCCCCTTTTCCGGTGCCAACTACAATGAGCAGTTCTTC
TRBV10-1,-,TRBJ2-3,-,CASSEIQGTDTQYF,TGCGCCAGCAGTGAAATACAGGGCACAGATACGCAGTATTTT
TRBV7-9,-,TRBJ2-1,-,CASSLALGGTYNEQFF,TGTGCCAGCAGCTTAGCGCTAGGCGGGACCTACAATGAGCAGTTCTTC
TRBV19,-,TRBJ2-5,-,CASSIQGGEETQYF,TGTGCCAGTAGTATACAGGGGGGAGAAGAGACCCAGTACTTC
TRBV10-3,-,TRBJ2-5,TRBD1,CAIRRGQGEETQYF,TGTGCCATCAGACGTGGACAGGGGGAAGAGACCCAGTACTTC
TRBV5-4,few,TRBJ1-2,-,CASSATPSRNGYYGYTF,TGTGCCAGCAGCGCAACACCGAGCAGGAACGGATACTATGGCTACACCTTC
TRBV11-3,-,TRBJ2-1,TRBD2,CASSPKTSGGINEQFF,TGTGCCAGCAGCCCCAAAACTAGCGGGGGTATCAATGAGCAGTTCTTC
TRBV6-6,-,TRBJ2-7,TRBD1,CASTRDSSSYEQYF,TGTGCCAGCACACGGGACAGCAGCTCCTACGAGCAGTACTTC
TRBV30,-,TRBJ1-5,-,CAWSMGAGQPQHF,TGTGCCTGGAGTATGGGGGCAGGTCAGCCCCAGCATTTT
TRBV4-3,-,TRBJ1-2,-,CASSQGGVYGYTF,TGCGCCAGCAGCCAAGGCGGGGTCTATGGCTACACCTTC
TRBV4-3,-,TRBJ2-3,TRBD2,CASSTSGGTDTQYF,TGCGCCAGCAGCACTAGCGGGGGCACAGATACGCAGTATTTT
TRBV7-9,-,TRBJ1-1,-,CASAAGRDTEAFF,TGTGCCAGCGCCGCAGGGAGGGACACTGAAGCTTTCTTT
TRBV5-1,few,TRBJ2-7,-,CASSSSYEQYF,TGCGCCAGCAGCTCTTCCTACGAGCAGTACTTC
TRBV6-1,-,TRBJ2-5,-,CASSELGEEETQYF,TGTGCCAGCAGTGAGTTAGGGGAAGAAGAGACCCAGTACTTC
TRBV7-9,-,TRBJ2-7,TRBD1,CASSLPGTGVYEQYF,TGTGCCAGCAGCTTGCCCGGGACAGGGGTGTACGAGCAGTACTTC
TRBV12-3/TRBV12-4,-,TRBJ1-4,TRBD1,CASRRTGAEKLFF,TGTGCCAGCAGAAGGACAGGGGCAGAAAAACTGTTTTTT
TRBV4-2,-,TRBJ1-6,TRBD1,CASSAGQDNSPLHF,TGTGCCAGCAGCGCGGGACAGGATAATTCACCCCTCCACTTT
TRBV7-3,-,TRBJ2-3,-,CASTQYQGDTQYF,TGTGCCAGCACCCAATACCAGGGGGATACGCAGTATTTT
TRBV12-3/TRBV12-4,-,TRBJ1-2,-,CASSPKGRGGYTF,TGTGCCAGCAGTCCCAAAGGGAGGGGAGGCTACACCTTC
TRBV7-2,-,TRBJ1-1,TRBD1,CASSSGDSWKIWNTEAFF,TGTGCCAGCAGCTCGGGGGACAGCTGGAAGATTTGGAACACTGAAGCTTTCTTT